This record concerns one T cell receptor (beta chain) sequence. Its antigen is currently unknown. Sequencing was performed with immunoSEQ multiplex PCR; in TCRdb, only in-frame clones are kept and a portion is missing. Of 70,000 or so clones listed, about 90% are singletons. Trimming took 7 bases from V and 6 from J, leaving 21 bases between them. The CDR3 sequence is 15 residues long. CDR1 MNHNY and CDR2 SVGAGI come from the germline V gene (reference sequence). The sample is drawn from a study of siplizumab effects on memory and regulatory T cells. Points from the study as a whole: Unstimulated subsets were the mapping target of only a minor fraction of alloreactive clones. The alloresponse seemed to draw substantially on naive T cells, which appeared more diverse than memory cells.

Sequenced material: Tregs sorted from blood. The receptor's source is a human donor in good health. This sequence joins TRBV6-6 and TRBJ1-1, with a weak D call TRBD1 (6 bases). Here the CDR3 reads CASTSPGVPGSEAFF. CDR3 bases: TGTGCCAGCACTAGCCCAGGGGTCCCAGGGTCTGAAGCTTTCTTT.